What follows are 17 T cell receptor beta chains derived from one specimen sequenced in a study of control samples from healthy donors and cancer patients. The table came from immunoSEQ multiplex PCR; TCRdb's copy has only in-frame clones and leaves some out. Here the sample spans 170,000 or so clones, 90% to 95% being singletons. Sequenced sample: blood. These receptors were taken from a woman between 18 and 29 years old in good health.

V is TRBV5-1 and J is TRBJ2-5; 8 bases are a match to TRBD1. V trimming: 7 bases; J trimming: 4 bases; junction bases outside the gene matches: 9. CDR3 length: 14 residues. Germline V lookup: CDR1 SGHRS, CDR2 YFSETQ. The chain's CDR3 is CASSTGGGGETQYF. CDR3 coding DNA: TGCGCCAGCTCCACAGGGGGAGGAGGAGAGACCCAGTACTTC. Drawing the rest from reference TRBV5-1 and TRBJ2-5, the complete variable domain is KAGVTQTPRYLIKTRGQQVTLSCSPISGHRSVSWYQQTPGQGLQFLFEYFSETQRNKGNFPGRFSGRQFSNSRSEMNVSTLELGDSALYLCASSTGGGGETQYFGPGTRLLVL.

The chain joins TRBV10-2 to TRBJ2-1; D uncertain. CDR3 length equals 14 residues. Germline CDR1 reads WSHSY; CDR2 reads SAAADI. V was shortened by 4 bases and J by 6 bases, with 13 bases between the two germline ends. The CDR3 nucleotides are TGCGCCAGCAGTGTAGCTGGGTCCGGCAATGAGCAGTTCTTC. It encodes CASSVAGSGNEQFF.

The rearrangement uses TRBV5-1 and TRBJ2-5, with D possibly being TRBD2 (6 bases). Germline-derived CDR1 and CDR2 are SGHRS and YFSETQ. The CDR3 loop spans 14 amino acids. The ends were cut back, 1 base at V and 7 bases at J, with 14 bases in the middle. CDR3 sequence reads: CASSLLGGDGTQYF. CDR3 DNA sequence: TGCGCCAGCAGCTTGCTTGGCGGGGACGGGACCCAGTACTTC.

The chain has TRBV5-5 and TRBJ2-4; D is perhaps TRBD2 (6 bases). V lost 4 bases and J 10 bases, leaving 12 bases between the germline ends. This CDR3 has 12 residues. Germline V gene sequence: CDR1 SGHKS, CDR2 YYEKEE (reference sequence). Here the CDR3 reads CASSVDGGIQYF. CDR3 sequence (DNA): TGTGCCAGCAGCGTTGATGGGGGGATTCAGTACTTC.

The chain employs TRBV19 and TRBJ2-7; D tentatively reads TRBD1 or TRBD2 (5 bases each). V lost 5 bases to trimming and J lost 6 bases, with 5 bases between them. Germline CDR1 and CDR2: LNHDA and SQIVND (reference sequence). The CDR3 covers 10 residues. CDR3 DNA: TGTGCCAGTAGTGGGGGCGAGCAGTACTTC. Amino acids: CASSGGEQYF. Filled out from reference TRBV19 and TRBJ2-7, the complete variable domain reads DGGITQSPKYLFRKEGQNVTLSCEQNLNHDAMYWYRQDPGQGLRLIYYSQIVNDFQKGDIAEGYSVSREKKESFPLTVTSAQKNPTAFYLCASSGGEQYFGPGTRLTVT.

The V and J genes are TRBV29-1 and TRBJ1-1; the D is unclear. There are 11 residues in the CDR3. Looked up from germline, CDR1 is SQVTM and CDR2 is ANQGSEA. Trimming removed 4 bases from V and 4 bases from J, with 7 bases in between. The CDR3 coding sequence is TGCAGCGTTGTAGGCTTCACTGAAGCTTTCTTT. This sequence encodes CSVVGFTEAFF.

The V gene is TRBV11-1, the J gene TRBJ2-5; TRBD1 matches 8 bases. The CDR3 consists of 15 residues. V was pared by 5 bases and J by 5 bases, with 10 bases of the junction left unmatched. The germline gives CDR1 SGHAT, CDR2 FQDESV (reference sequence). CDR3 in DNA: TGTGCCAGCAGCCATAGGACAGGGCGTGGGGAGACCCAGTACTTC. Residues: CASSHRTGRGETQYF.

The chain has TRBV7-2 and TRBJ1-5, with D tentatively TRBD1 (5 bases). The CDR3 consists of 15 residues. Germline-derived CDR1 and CDR2 are SGHTA and FQGNSA. V lost 5 bases to trimming and J lost 3 bases, with 14 bases between them. CDR3 coding DNA: TGTGCCAGCAGCCTCGACGGGGGGTCCAATCAGCCCCAGCATTTT. Translating it yields CASSLDGGSNQPQHF.

V gene TRBV6-5 combines with J gene TRBJ2-7, with D perhaps given as TRBD1 or TRBD2 (5 bases each). This CDR3 is built from 14 residues. Trimming left V 6 bases short and J 0 bases short, with 12 bases between. The germline V gene encodes CDR1 MNHEY and CDR2 SVGAGI. This CDR3 reads CASRGRGSSYEQYF. The CDR3 nucleotides are TGTGCCAGCAGGGGGCGAGGGTCCTCCTACGAGCAGTACTTC.

This chain's CDR3 is CASRGTGTGSYEQYF. The DNA for the CDR3 is TGTGCCAGCAGGGGTACCGGGACAGGGAGCTACGAGCAGTACTTC. The genes are TRBV28 and TRBJ2-7; 9 positions match TRBD1. Looked up from germline, CDR1 is MDHEN and CDR2 is SYDVKM. V trimming: 6 bases; J trimming: 3 bases; junction bases outside the gene matches: 9. The CDR3 covers 15 residues.

The chain employs TRBV10-3 and TRBJ1-1; 7 bases match TRBD1. This CDR3 has 17 amino acids. V lost 2 bases, J lost 1 base, and 10 bases stayed unmatched. CDR1 ENHRY and CDR2 SYGVKD come from the germline V gene. The CDR3 nucleotides read TGTGCCATCAGTGAGACCAGACAGGGACGGCCGAACACTGAAGCTTTCTTT. Protein product: CAISETRQGRPNTEAFF.

V is TRBV6-5 and J is TRBJ2-6, with D unresolved. The CDR3 length is 13 residues. The V gene lost 6 bases and the J gene lost 2 bases, with 5 bases spanning the gap. CDR1 is MNHEY and CDR2 is SVGAGI in the germline V gene. CDR3 in DNA: TGTGCCAGCAGCTCCACTGGGGCCAACGTCCTGACTTTC. It codes for CASSSTGANVLTF.

V and J are TRBV9 and TRBJ2-6; D is tentatively TRBD1 or TRBD2 (6 bases each). V dropped 0 bases and J dropped 4 bases, with 8 bases sitting between them. Looked up from germline, CDR1 is SGDLS and CDR2 is YYNGEE. This CDR3 contains 15 residues. CDR3 nucleotides: TGTGCCAGCAGCGTAGGGGGGGCGGGGGCCAACGTCCTGACTTTC. Its translation is CASSVGGAGANVLTF.

The rearrangement joins TRBV12-3 or TRBV12-4 to TRBJ1-6; no clear D gene. The CDR3 is 13 residues long. V was trimmed by 3 bases and J by 10 bases, leaving 10 bases between them. The CDR3 sequence is CASSFDRVSPLHF. The DNA for the CDR3 is TGTGCCAGCAGTTTCGATAGGGTCTCACCCCTCCACTTT.

The V and J genes are TRBV7-9 and TRBJ1-1; D is possibly TRBD1 (5 bases). Trimming pared 5 bases from V and 0 bases from J, leaving 10 bases between. The CDR3 is 14 amino acids. Germline V gene sequence: CDR1 SEHNR, CDR2 FQNEAQ (reference sequence). The CDR3 region is CASSLTTVNTEAFF. Here the CDR3 DNA reads TGTGCCAGCAGCCTTACGACAGTGAACACTGAAGCTTTCTTT.

This clone was recorded only once. This chain connects TRBV21-1 to TRBJ1-2. TRBV21-1 is reported as a pseudogene. The CDR3 has 16 amino acids. The CDR3 protein is CASRELRRAVTYGYTF. The CDR3 nucleotides are TGTGCCAGCAGGGAATTACGAAGGGCTGTGACCTATGGCTACACCTTC.

CDR3 bases: TGCAGCGTCAAACTAGCGGTAACCTACAATGAGCAGTTCTTC. Protein: CSVKLAVTYNEQFF. The V and J genes are TRBV29-1 and TRBJ2-1, with 8 bases fitting TRBD2. The germline V gene encodes CDR1 SQVTM and CDR2 ANQGSEA. The CDR3 is 14 amino acids. V dropped 6 bases and J dropped 2; count of bases not matched to a gene: 6.